This TCR delta chain appears in the sequencing data of a study of Vδ1+ human thymocytes. Study observations and caveats: Thymic TRG and TRD repertoires appeared highly polyclonal. Bulk data may be misread because of unexpected Vdelta2 sequences. Donors shared many TRG clonotypes but few TRD clonotypes.

Of note for this clone: Its antigen is not known.

The template was reverse-transcribed extracted RNA. Multiplex PCR used pooled V-gene forward primers and a constant-region reverse primer to amplify CDR3s. TCRdb re-processed the multiplex PCR reads via CATT. Counted here are more than 50,000 delta-chain clones, roughly 15% occurring once; the ten biggest clones make up 0.3% to 0.5%. After alphabeta T cell depletion, CD3+ Vdelta1+ Vdelta2- thymocytes were sorted. Vdelta1+ thymocyte sorts reached between roughly 97% and 99.6% purity. The germline V gene has CDR1 TSWWSYY and CDR2 QGS. V lost 1 base and J lost 0; bases outside the gene matches: 15. The CDR3 runs to 20 residues.

The sequence came from a girl less than two years old who had congenital heart surgery. The genes are TRDV1 and TRDJ1, with TRDD3 matching over 9 bases. Sequencing input: Vdelta1+ gamma-delta thymocytes from the thymus. Subset in this sample: FACS-sorted CD3+ TCRalphabeta- TCRVdelta1+ TCRVdelta2- thymocytes. The CDR3 DNA reads as TGTGCTCTTGGGGAACAGCCCTCCTCCCGTACTGGGGGAAACACCGATAAACTCATCTTT. This translates into CALGEQPSSRTGGNTDKLIF.